Described below is a single T cell receptor (beta chain) sequence and its context. Its antigen remains unknown. Losses at the gene ends were 3 bases for V and 6 bases for J; bases not matched to a gene: 5. Germline V CDR1 and CDR2: GTSNPN, SVGIG (reference sequence). This CDR3 is 14 amino acids long. The sequenced template was cDNA made from the entire isolated RNA. The protocol was immunoSEQ multiplex PCR, while the TCRdb copy is restricted to in-frame clones and leaves out a portion. The repertoire holds some 640,000 clones, 11% to 15% seen once, with 0.035% to 0.04% in the top ten. This entry belongs to a study of beta chain features in type 1 diabetes. Study results and caveats: Type 1 diabetes patients had moderately but significantly shorter TCRB CDR3s in all four CD4+ subsets. For type 1 diabetes patients, VDJ junctions showed fewer insertions and more deletions. Naive, central memory and Treg TCRB repertoires appeared more alike in patients than in healthy donors.

The TCR originated in a man in his late teens or twenties with type 1 diabetes. This rearrangement joins TRBV30 to TRBJ1-5; 10 bases fit TRBD1. Sequenced sample: naive CD4+ T cells from blood. The CDR3 sequence is CAWRGTGEGQPQHF. The CDR3 bases are TGTGCCTGGAGGGGGACAGGGGAGGGTCAGCCCCAGCATTTT.